These 8 T cell receptor beta chains originate from one sample sequenced in a study of shared clonotypes between healthy human individuals. Sequenced by immunoSEQ multiplex PCR; TCRdb stores in-frame clones only, minus some. The data contain approximately 500,000 clones, 79% of them singletons. Specimen: PBMCs. The receptors originated from a woman in her forties in good health. Some clones in this sample may be carry-over from other donors' samples.

J is TRBJ1-2 and V is TRBV7-2, with TRBD1 matching over 8 bases. This CDR3 contains 15 residues. Germline V lookup: CDR1 SGHTA, CDR2 FQGNSA. The trim removed 3 bases at V and 8 bases at J, leaving 11 bases unmatched. CDR3 in DNA: TGTGCCAGCAGCTTGGATTACAGGGGGGAAAGGGGCTACACCTTC. The encoded protein is CASSLDYRGERGYTF.

The rearrangement links TRBV2 to TRBJ1-5; possible D gene TRBD1, 6 bases. This CDR3 spans 15 amino acids. Germline V lookup: CDR1 SNHLY, CDR2 FYNNEI. V gave up 1 base and J gave up 6 bases, with 13 bases separating them. The CDR3 spells CASSEEGVGGQPQHF. The CDR3 nucleotides are TGTGCCAGCAGTGAAGAGGGGGTAGGGGGTCAGCCCCAGCATTTT.

This chain uses TRBV30 with TRBJ2-7; D is undetermined. CDR1 is GTSNPN, CDR2 SVGIG, per germline (reference sequence). With 0 bases removed from V and 0 bases from J, the gap between germline ends came to 6 bases. This CDR3 region has 13 residues. CDR3 amino acids: CAWSVSSSYEQYF. For the CDR3, the DNA is TGTGCCTGGAGTGTAAGTAGCTCCTACGAGCAGTACTTC.

This clone was observed once. The chain joins TRBV28 to TRBJ1-1, with D perhaps TRBD1 (5 bases). The CDR3 is 17 amino acids. V was trimmed by 5 bases and J by 0 bases, leaving 19 bases between them. Germline CDR1 reads MDHEN; CDR2 reads SYDVKM. CDR3 sequence reads: CASSPTLGTGMNTEAFF. The CDR3 nucleotides are TGTGCCAGCAGTCCAACCCTCGGGACCGGCATGAACACTGAAGCTTTCTTT. Combining the CDR3 with reference TRBV28 and TRBJ1-1 gives the whole variable domain DVKVTQSSRYLVKRTGEKVFLECVQDMDHENMFWYRQDPGLGLRLIYFSYDVKMKEKGDIPEGYSVSREKKERFSLILESASTNQTSMYLCASSPTLGTGMNTEAFFGQGTRLTVV.

The V and J genes are TRBV18 and TRBJ2-3; D is unclear. The CDR3 runs to 14 residues. CDR1 KGHSH and CDR2 LQKENI come from the germline V gene. V lost 5 bases to trimming and J lost 2 bases, with 11 bases between them. CDR3: CASSGQINTDTQYF. The CDR3 DNA reads as TGTGCCAGCTCAGGGCAGATTAACACAGATACGCAGTATTTT.

This clone was detected only a few times. The chain carries TRBV15 and TRBJ1-2, with 9 bases matching TRBD1. Per the germline V gene, CDR1 is LNHNV and CDR2 is YYDKDF (reference sequence). V shed 1 base, J shed 8 bases, and the junction held 11 bases outside the gene matches. The CDR3 is 16 residues long. CDR3 sequence (DNA): TGTGCCACCAGCAGAGGAGTCTCGGGCACAGGGGGCGGCTACACCTTC. It is translated as CATSRGVSGTGGGYTF.

The rearrangement uses TRBV5-6 and TRBJ2-5; D call uncertain. The DNA end lines up better with TRBJ2-7; the J call may be wrong. CDR3 size: 13 residues. Germline V CDR1 and CDR2: SGHDT, YYEEEE. The CDR3 DNA sequence: TGTGCCAGCAGCTTGAACAGTGCCTACGAGCAGTACTTC. Its translation: CASSLNSAYEQYF.

This clone was counted a single time. The V gene is TRBV9, the J gene TRBJ2-2, with D perhaps TRBD1 or TRBD2 (6 bases each). V lost 1 base, J lost 2 bases, and 12 bases lay in between. CDR1 and CDR2 from the germline V gene are SGDLS and YYNGEE. The CDR3 consists of 16 residues. This chain's CDR3 is CASSVWGAGNTGELFF. In DNA, the CDR3 is TGTGCCAGCAGCGTATGGGGGGCGGGAAACACCGGGGAGCTGTTTTTT.